Presented here are 15 T cell receptor beta chains from one specimen sequenced in a study of T cells in Graves' hyperthyroidism and ophthalmopathy. Amplification of TCR beta CDR3 regions was performed using RNA transcripts as template. A first-round RT-PCR of the TCR CDR3 used the HTBI primer set. TCRdb recomputed calls from the multiplex PCR reads with MiXCR, one row per CDR3 protein. The table shows under 450,000 distinct CDR3 sequences, with approximately 15% occurring only once. The sequencing input was blood. The receptors were sampled from a woman aged 18-35 years with Graves' hyperthyroidism.

This clonotype has a count of ten or more. The V and J genes are TRBV30 and TRBJ1-5, with unresolved D. This CDR3 region has 13 residues. Looked up from germline, CDR1 is GTSNPN and CDR2 is SVGIG (reference sequence). Trimming shortened V by 0 bases and J by 5 bases, and 8 bases separated the two germline ends. The CDR3, as DNA: TGTGCCTGGAGTGTAGGTCAGGATCAGCCCCAGCATTTT. This encodes CAWSVGQDQPQHF.

The rearrangement links TRBV10-3 to TRBJ2-7; possible D gene TRBD1, 7 bases. Trimming took off 3 bases at V and 3 bases at J, with 15 bases between the two ends. CDR3 length: 15 residues. Germline lookup yields CDR1 ENHRY and CDR2 SYGVKD. CDR3 protein: CAISDRGTESYEQYF. The CDR3 DNA is TGTGCCATCAGTGATCGGGGGACAGAAAGCTACGAGCAGTACTTC.

This clonotype turned up a few times. The genes are TRBV20-1 and TRBJ2-5, with 9 bases matching TRBD1. The germline V gene has CDR1 DFQATT and CDR2 SNEGSKA (reference sequence). The J segment lost 11 bases and the V segment lost 0 bases, leaving 10 bases of the junction unmatched. This CDR3 is 14 amino acids long. The CDR3 bases are TGCAGTGCTAGAGACGGGACAGGGATAAGAGAGCAGTACTTC. This sequence encodes CSARDGTGIREQYF.

This clonotype was detected ten times or more. The CDR3 protein is CASRRSGGGEKLFF. The CDR3 bases are TGTGCCAGCAGGAGATCGGGTGGTGGTGAAAAACTGTTTTTT. J is TRBJ1-4 and V is TRBV7-9; D gene unclear. This CDR3 region has 14 residues. The germline CDR1 and CDR2 sequences are SEHNR and FQNEAQ (reference sequence). Trimming cost V 6 bases and J 7 bases, with 15 bases left between them.

This clonotype has at least ten counts. The rearrangement uses TRBV29-1 and TRBJ2-7; 7 bases map to TRBD2. Germline CDR1 and CDR2: SQVTM and ANQGSEA. V shed 1 base and J 4 bases; nucleotides not matched to a gene: 10. The CDR3 runs 15 residues. The CDR3 nucleotides are TGCAGCGTTGAAGGGGAGGGATCGTCCCGGTACGAGCAGTACTTC. Protein: CSVEGEGSSRYEQYF.

The chain is built from TRBV25-1 and TRBJ2-2; 12 positions agree with TRBD2. The CDR3 has 19 residues. Germline V gene data show CDR1 as MGHDK and CDR2 as SYGVNS. With 4 bases clipped from V and 9 bases from J, the junction kept 18 bases outside the gene matches. The CDR3 region has the DNA TGTGCCAGCAGTGCGACGAATTACCAGACTAGCGGGAGAGGTCGGGAGCTGTTTTTT. It translates to CASSATNYQTSGRGRELFF. Full variable domain (missing parts from reference TRBV25-1 and TRBJ2-2): EADIYQTPRYLVIGTGKKITLECSQTMGHDKMYWYQQDPGMELHLIHYSYGVNSTEKGDLSSESTVSRIRTEHFPLTLESARPSHTSQYLCASSATNYQTSGRGRELFFGEGSRLTVL.

This clonotype was seen ten or more times. The V gene is TRBV6-1, the J gene TRBJ2-1; D remains unclear. The V end lost 7 bases, the J end lost 8 bases, and 21 bases lay between the germline ends. CDR1 MNHNS and CDR2 SASEGT come from the germline V gene. There are 15 residues in the CDR3. The CDR3 DNA is TGTGCCAGCATCCTTTGGGAAGGGCAATTCGATGAGCAGTTCTTC. Amino acids: CASILWEGQFDEQFF.

There are many counts of this clonotype. This chain links TRBV11-2 with TRBJ2-1; D is possibly TRBD2 (6 bases). This CDR3 comprises 14 residues. V lost 2 bases and J lost 9, with 14 bases in between. Germline values: CDR1 SGHAT, CDR2 FQNNGV. CDR3 bases: TGTGCCAGCAGCTTAACCCTCCAGCGGGTTGAGCAGTTCTTC. This sequence encodes CASSLTLQRVEQFF.

This clonotype was seen only a few times. The chain has TRBV12-3 or TRBV12-4 and TRBJ1-5; D is perhaps TRBD1 (6 bases). CDR3 size: 17 residues. Trimming shortened V by 4 bases and J by 0 bases, and 16 bases separated the two germline ends. The CDR3 coding sequence is TGTGCCAGCAGTTGGGACGTTGGGGGGCATAGCAATCAGCCCCAGCATTTT. Its protein is CASSWDVGGHSNQPQHF.

This clonotype was recorded many times. The chain combines TRBV3-1 with TRBJ1-6; TRBD1 matches 7 bases. This CDR3 is built from 14 residues. The trim removed 5 bases at V and 8 bases at J, leaving 6 bases unmatched. Germline V lookup: CDR1 LGHDT, CDR2 YNNKEL (reference sequence). In DNA form, the CDR3 reads TGTGCCAGCAGCAATCGACAGGGCTATTCACCCCTCCACTTT. This codes for CASSNRQGYSPLHF.

The V call is TRBV5-5, the J call TRBJ1-5; TRBD1 might be the D (6 bases). CDR1 and CDR2 from the germline V gene are SGHKS and YYEKEE (reference sequence). The V end was cut by 0 bases, the J end by 6 bases, with 16 bases between. This CDR3 is 16 amino acids long. The CDR3 DNA is TGTGCCAGCAGCTTGGCGGGTAGGGGGAGCTTTCAGCCCCAGCATTTT. This gives the protein CASSLAGRGSFQPQHF.

This clonotype was seen at least ten times. The rearrangement uses TRBV12-5 and TRBJ2-5; 7 bases line up with TRBD2. From germline, CDR1 is LGHNT and CDR2 FRNRAP. The V and J ends lost 6 bases and 1 base, in that order; junction bases with no gene match: 5. The CDR3 totals 14 residues. The CDR3 reads CASGPGTIQETQYF. CDR3 DNA sequence: TGTGCTAGTGGCCCTGGGACTATCCAAGAGACCCAGTACTTC.

There are many counts of this clonotype. The chain uses TRBV13 and TRBJ2-7; D possibly corresponds to TRBD1 (5 bases). The length of the CDR3 is 15 residues. In germline, CDR1 is PRHDT, CDR2 FYEKMQ (reference sequence). V dropped 2 bases and J dropped 3 bases, with 14 bases sitting between them. The CDR3 here is CASSLSPRAIYEQYF. The CDR3 bases are TGTGCCAGCAGCTTATCTCCCAGGGCCATCTACGAGCAGTACTTC.

This clonotype was observed many times. The chain carries TRBV6-1 and TRBJ1-5, with D unclear. V dropped 5 bases and J dropped 3 bases, with 17 bases sitting between them. The germline V gene has CDR1 MNHNS and CDR2 SASEGT. The CDR3 totals 16 residues. The CDR3: CASSFVPVAYNQPQHF. The DNA of the CDR3 is TGTGCCAGCAGTTTCGTCCCGGTGGCTTACAATCAGCCCCAGCATTTT.

This clonotype came up many times. The V call is TRBV7-9, the J call TRBJ2-7; perhaps TRBD1 as D (6 bases). There are 14 residues in the CDR3. V lost 4 bases and J lost 3, with 13 bases in between. Germline values: CDR1 SEHNR, CDR2 FQNEAQ (reference sequence). In DNA form, the CDR3 reads TGTGCCAGCAGCTCCCCGAACAGGGTCTACGAGCAGTACTTC. Translating gives CASSSPNRVYEQYF.